This T cell receptor (beta chain) was identified during a study of T cell responses to AZD1222 COVID-19 vaccine. There are a few counts of this clone. Assay used: immunoSEQ multiplex PCR; TCRdb lists only in-frame clones, some missing. The top ten clones hold approximately 15% of a sample with under 110,000 clones, roughly 90% of them seen once. V shed 5 bases and J 2 bases; nucleotides not matched to a gene: 9. This CDR3 spans 16 amino acids. Germline V lookup: CDR1 MNHEY, CDR2 SMNVEV (reference sequence). The sequencing used peripheral blood, collected on day 0 of AZD1222 vaccination. This sequence originates from an adult in good health. The V call is TRBV27, the J call TRBJ2-1, with TRBD2 matching 7 bases. The chain's CDR3 is CASSPASGAAYNEQFF. CDR3 bases: TGTGCCAGCAGTCCAGCTAGCGGAGCAGCCTACAATGAGCAGTTCTTC.